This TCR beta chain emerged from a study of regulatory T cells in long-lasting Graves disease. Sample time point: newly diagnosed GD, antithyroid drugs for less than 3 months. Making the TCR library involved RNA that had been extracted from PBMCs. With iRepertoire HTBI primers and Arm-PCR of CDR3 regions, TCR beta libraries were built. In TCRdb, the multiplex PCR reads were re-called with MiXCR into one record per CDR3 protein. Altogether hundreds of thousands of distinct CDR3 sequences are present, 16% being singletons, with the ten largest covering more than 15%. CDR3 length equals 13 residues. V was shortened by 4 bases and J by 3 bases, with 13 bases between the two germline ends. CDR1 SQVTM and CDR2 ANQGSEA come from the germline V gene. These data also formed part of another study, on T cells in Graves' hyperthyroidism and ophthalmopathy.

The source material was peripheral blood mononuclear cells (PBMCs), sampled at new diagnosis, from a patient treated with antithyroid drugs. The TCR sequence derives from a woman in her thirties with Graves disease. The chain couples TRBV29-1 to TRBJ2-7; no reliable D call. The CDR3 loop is CSVGSTSGYEQYF. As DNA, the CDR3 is TGCAGCGTTGGATCTACCTCCGGCTACGAGCAGTACTTC.